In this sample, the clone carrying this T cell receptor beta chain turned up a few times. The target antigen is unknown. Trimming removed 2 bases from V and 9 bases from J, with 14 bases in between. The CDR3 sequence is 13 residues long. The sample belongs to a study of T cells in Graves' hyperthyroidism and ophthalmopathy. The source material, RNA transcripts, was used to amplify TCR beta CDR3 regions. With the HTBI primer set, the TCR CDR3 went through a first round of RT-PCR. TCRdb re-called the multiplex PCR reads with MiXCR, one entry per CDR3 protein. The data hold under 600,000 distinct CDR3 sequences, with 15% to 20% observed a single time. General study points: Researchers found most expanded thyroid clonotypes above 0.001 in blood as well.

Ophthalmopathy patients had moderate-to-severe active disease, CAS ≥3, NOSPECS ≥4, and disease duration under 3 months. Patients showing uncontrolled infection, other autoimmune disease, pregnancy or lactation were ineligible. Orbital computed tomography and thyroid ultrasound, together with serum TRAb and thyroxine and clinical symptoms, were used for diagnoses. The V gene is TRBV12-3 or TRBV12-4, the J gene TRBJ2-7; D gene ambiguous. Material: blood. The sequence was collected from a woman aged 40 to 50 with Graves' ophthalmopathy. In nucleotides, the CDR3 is TGTGCCAGCAGTTTAACCGGACCAGGTGGGCAGTACTTC. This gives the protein CASSLTGPGGQYF.